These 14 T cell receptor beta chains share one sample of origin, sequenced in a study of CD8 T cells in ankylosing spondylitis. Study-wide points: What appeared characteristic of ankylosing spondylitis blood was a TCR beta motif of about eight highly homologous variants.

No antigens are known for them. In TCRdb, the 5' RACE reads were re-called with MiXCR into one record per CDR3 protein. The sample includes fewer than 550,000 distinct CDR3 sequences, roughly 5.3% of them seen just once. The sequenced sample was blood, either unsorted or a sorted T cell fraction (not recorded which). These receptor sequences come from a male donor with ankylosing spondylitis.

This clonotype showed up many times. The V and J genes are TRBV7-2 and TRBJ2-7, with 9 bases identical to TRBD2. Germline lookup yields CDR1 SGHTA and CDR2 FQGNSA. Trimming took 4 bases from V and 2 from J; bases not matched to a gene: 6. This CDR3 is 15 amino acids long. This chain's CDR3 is CASSSRLAGTYEQYF. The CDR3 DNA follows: TGTGCCAGCAGCTCCCGGCTAGCGGGGACCTACGAGCAGTACTTC. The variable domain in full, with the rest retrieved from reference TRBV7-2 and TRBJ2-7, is GAGVSQSPSNKVTEKGKDVELRCDPISGHTALYWYRQSLGQGLEFLIYFQGNSAPDKSGLPSDRFSAERTGGSVSTLTIQRTQQEDSAVYLCASSSRLAGTYEQYFGPGTRLTVT.

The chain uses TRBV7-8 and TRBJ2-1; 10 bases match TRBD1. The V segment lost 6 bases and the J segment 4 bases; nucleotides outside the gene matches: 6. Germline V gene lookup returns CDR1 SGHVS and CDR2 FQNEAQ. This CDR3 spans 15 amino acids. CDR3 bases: TGTGCCAGCAGGGCGGACAGGGGGTTATACAATGAGCAGTTCTTC. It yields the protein CASRADRGLYNEQFF.

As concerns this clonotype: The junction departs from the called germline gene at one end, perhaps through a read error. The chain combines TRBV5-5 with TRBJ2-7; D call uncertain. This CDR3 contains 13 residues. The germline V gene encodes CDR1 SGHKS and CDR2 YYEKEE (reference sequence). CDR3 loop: CAISRDRAYEQYF. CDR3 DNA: TGTGCCATCAGCCGCGACCGGGCCTACGAGCAGTACTTC.

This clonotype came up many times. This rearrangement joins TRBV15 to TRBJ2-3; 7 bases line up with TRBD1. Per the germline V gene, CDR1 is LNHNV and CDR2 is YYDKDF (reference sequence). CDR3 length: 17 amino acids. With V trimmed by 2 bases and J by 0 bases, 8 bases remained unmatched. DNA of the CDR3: TGTGCCACCAGCAGATCGGGACAGCTAACTAGCACAGATACGCAGTATTTT. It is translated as CATSRSGQLTSTDTQYF.

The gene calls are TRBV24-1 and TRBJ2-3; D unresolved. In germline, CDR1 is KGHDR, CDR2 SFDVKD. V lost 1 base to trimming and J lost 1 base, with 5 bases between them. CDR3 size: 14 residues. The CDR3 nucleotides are TGTGCCACCAGTGATTTTAGGGGCACAGATACGCAGTATTTT. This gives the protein CATSDFRGTDTQYF.

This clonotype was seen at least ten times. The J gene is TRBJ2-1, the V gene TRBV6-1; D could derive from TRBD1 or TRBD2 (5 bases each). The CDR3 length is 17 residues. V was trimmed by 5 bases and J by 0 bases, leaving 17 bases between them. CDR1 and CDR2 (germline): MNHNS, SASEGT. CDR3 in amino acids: CASSLWARGVSYNEQFF. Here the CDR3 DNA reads TGTGCCAGCAGTCTCTGGGCTAGAGGGGTCTCCTACAATGAGCAGTTCTTC.

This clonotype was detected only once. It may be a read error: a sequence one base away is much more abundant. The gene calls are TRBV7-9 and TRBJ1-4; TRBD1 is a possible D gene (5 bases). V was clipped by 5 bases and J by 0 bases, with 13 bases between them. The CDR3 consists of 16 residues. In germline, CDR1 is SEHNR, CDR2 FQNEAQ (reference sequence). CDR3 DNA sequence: TGTGCCAGCAGCCGAGGGTCGACAGCAACTAATGAAAAACTGTTTTTT. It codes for CASSRGSTATNEKLFF.

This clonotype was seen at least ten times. CDR3 sequence (DNA): TGCGCCAGCAGCTTCAACGTTTACACAGATACGCAGTATTTT. Its protein is CASSFNVYTDTQYF. The gene calls are TRBV5-1 and TRBJ2-3, with D hard to call. This CDR3 is 14 amino acids long. Trimming stripped 2 bases from V and 2 bases from J, with 9 bases between. The V gene's germline CDR1 is SGHRS and CDR2 YFSETQ.

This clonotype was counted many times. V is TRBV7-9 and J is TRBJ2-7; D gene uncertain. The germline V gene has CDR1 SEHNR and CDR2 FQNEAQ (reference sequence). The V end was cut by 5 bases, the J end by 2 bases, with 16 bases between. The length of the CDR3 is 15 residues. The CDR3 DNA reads TGTGCCAGCAGCCCCCGGGTCCGAATCCCCTACGAGCAGTACTTC. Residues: CASSPRVRIPYEQYF.

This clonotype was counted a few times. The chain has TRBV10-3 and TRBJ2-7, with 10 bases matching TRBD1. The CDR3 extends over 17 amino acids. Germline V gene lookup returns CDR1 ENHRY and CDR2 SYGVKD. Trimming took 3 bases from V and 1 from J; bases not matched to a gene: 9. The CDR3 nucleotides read TGTGCCATCAGTGAAAGCCCTCCGGGACAGGGGTCCTACGAGCAGTACTTC. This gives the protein CAISESPPGQGSYEQYF.

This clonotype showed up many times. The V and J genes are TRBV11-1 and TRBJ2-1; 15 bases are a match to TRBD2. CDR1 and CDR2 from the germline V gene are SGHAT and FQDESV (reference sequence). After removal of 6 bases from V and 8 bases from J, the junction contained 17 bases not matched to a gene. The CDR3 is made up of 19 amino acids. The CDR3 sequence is CASRPGTSGRRVGIDEQFF. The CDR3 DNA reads TGTGCCAGCAGACCAGGGACTAGCGGGAGGAGGGTTGGTATCGATGAGCAGTTCTTC.

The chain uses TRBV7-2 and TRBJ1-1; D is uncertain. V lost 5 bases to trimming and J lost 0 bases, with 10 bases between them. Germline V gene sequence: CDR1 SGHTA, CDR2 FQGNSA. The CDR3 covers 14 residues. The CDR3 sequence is CASSPHWVNTEAFF. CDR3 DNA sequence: TGTGCCAGCAGCCCCCACTGGGTGAACACTGAAGCTTTCTTT.

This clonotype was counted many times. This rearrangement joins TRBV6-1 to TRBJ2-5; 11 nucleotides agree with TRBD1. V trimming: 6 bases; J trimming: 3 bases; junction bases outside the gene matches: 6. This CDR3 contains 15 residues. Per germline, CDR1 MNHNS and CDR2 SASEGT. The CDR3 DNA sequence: TGTGCCAGCAGCATTGGGACAGGGGGTAAAGAGACCCAGTACTTC. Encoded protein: CASSIGTGGKETQYF.

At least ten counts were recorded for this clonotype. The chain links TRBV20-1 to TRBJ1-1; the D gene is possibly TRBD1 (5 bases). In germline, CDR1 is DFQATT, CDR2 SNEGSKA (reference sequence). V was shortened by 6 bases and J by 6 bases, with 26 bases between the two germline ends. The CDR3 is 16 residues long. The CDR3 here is CSAPIRGSGIAAEAFF. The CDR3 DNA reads TGCAGTGCCCCGATCCGGGGGTCGGGTATTGCGGCTGAAGCTTTCTTT.